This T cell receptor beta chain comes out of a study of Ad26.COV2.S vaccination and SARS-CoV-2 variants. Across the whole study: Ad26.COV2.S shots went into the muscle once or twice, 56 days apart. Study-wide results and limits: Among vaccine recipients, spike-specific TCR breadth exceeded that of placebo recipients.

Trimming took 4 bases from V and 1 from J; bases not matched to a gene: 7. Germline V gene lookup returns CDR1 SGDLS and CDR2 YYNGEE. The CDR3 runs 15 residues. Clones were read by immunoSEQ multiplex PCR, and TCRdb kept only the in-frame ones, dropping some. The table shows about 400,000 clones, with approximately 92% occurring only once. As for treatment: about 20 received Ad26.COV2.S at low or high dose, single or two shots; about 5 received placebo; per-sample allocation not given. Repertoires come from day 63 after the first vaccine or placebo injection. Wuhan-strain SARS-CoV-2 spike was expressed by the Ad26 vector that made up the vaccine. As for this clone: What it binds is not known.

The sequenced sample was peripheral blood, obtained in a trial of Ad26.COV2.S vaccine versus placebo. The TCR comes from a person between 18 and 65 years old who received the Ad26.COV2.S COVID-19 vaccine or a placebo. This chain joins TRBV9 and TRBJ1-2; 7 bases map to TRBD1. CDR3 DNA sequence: TGTGCCAGCAGCCTCGGGGGACAGAGTAACTATGGCTACACCTTC. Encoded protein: CASSLGGQSNYGYTF.